This paragraph reports one T cell receptor beta chain. Its cognate antigen is unknown. Mismatch with germline at one junction end may stem from a read error. Priming with a constant-region primer yielded TCR beta cDNA from roughly 500 ng total RNA. What produced the TCR beta libraries was three nested multiplex PCR rounds using slightly modified ARM-PCR. The study ran its first two PCR rounds for roughly 10 cycles each, using TRBV1-TRBV30 forward primers and a C-beta reverse primer. TCRdb re-called the multiplex PCR reads with MiXCR, one entry per CDR3 protein. In the table there are about 200,000 distinct CDR3 sequences, almost 65% of which are singletons. Unsorted whole blood supplied the RNA, and germline DNA was extracted too. Patients carried chronic HBV infection without prior treatment. This specimen comes from a study of tumor-infiltrating lymphocytes in primary liver carcinoma. Overall study: Each of the growths was stage T1-T3 N0M0, extending roughly 4.2 to 11 cm across. Overall study findings and caveats: Significantly larger top-250-clone fractions were found in tumors than in blood (p = 0.039). Researchers did not compare CD4+ and CD8+ repertoires, as samples were bulk unsorted.

This CDR3 contains 12 residues. Germline CDR1 and CDR2: SGHDN and FVKESK. This rearrangement joins TRBV14 to TRBJ2-3; D is ambiguous. The sample comprised peripheral blood. The source of this sequence is a woman aged 60 to 75 with primary liver carcinoma and hepatitis B virus infection. CDR3: CASSQPDRTQYF. CDR3 nucleotides: TGTGCCAGCAGCCAACCGGATAGGACGCAGTACTTT. Drawing the rest from reference TRBV14 and TRBJ2-3, the complete variable domain is EAGVTQFPSHSVIEKGQTVTLRCDPISGHDNLYWYRRVMGKEIKFLLHFVKESKQDESGMPNNRFLAERTGGTYSTLKVQPAELEDSGVYFCASSQPDRTQYFGPGTRLTVL.